The entry below describes one TCR beta chain. Its antigen is currently unknown. Donors included only healthy HIV-negative adults lacking recent acute infections or vaccinations. The CDR3 is 16 amino acids. V shed 0 bases, J shed 5 bases, and the junction held 5 bases outside the gene matches. CDR1 is SEHNR and CDR2 is FQNEAQ in the germline V gene (reference sequence). The sample is drawn from a study of shared clonotypes between healthy human individuals. Approximately 210 ng DNA, about 30,000 T cell genomes, went into each sorted-subset replicate PCR. TCRdb keeps only in-frame clones here, not all; method: immunoSEQ multiplex PCR. The sample carries about 340,000 clones, less than 85% recorded once. Study results and caveats: Generation of non-shared clonotypes was less probable than generation of clonotypes shared by all four donors. When naive CD4 clonotypes were compared across four donors, 4% to 6.5% were shared.

The receptor comes from a man aged 25-45 years in good health. This chain connects TRBV7-9 to TRBJ2-5; 11 bases agree with TRBD2. Sequenced input: memory CD4+ T cells sorted from blood. Specified subset: CD45RA-negative fraction. The CDR3 here is CASSLALLAGAETQYF. The DNA for the CDR3 is TGTGCCAGCAGCTTAGCTCTACTAGCGGGAGCTGAGACCCAGTACTTC.